The entry below describes one T cell receptor (beta chain). Data came from immunoSEQ multiplex PCR; TCRdb stores just in-frame clones and leaves some out. The top ten hold 18% of the sample, which has about 70,000 clones, 80% seen once. The data are from a study of blood T cell repertoires in COVID-19. The CDR3 covers 13 residues. Germline values: CDR1 MRHNA, CDR2 SNTAGT. The germline V and J ends were trimmed by 4 bases and 8 bases, with 9 bases remaining between them. The sequence was collected from an older man who had recovered from COVID-19. This sequence joins TRBV6-4 and TRBJ1-6; D remains ambiguous. Sequenced sample: peripheral blood. The CDR3 loop reads CASSADRDSPLHF. CDR3 coding DNA: TGTGCCAGCAGTGCCGACCGGGATTCACCCCTCCACTTT.